This T cell receptor beta chain was recovered during a study of cytomegalovirus exposure and HLA in healthy donors. Study-wide points: The analysis excluded some indistinguishable V segments, including TRBV6-2 and TRBV6-3.

Germline-derived CDR1 and CDR2 are MDHEN and SYDVKM. CDR3 size: 15 residues. V shed 10 bases and J shed 4 bases, with 20 bases lying between them. On this clone itself: Antigen specificity is unknown.

The PCR had 60 Vbeta and 13 Jbeta primers. Clones were sequenced by immunoSEQ multiplex PCR, and TCRdb holds only the in-frame ones, with some missing. The sample yields roughly 170,000 clones, about 81% seen once. This chain joins TRBV28 and TRBJ1-3; maybe TRBD1 (6 bases). The clonotype was recovered from a woman in her twenties or thirties in good health and CMV-seronegative. Sequencing was carried out using PBMCs. CDR3 sequence reads: CATALNRVGGNTIYF. The CDR3 DNA follows: TGTGCCACCGCGTTGAACAGGGTAGGAGGAAACACCATATATTTT.